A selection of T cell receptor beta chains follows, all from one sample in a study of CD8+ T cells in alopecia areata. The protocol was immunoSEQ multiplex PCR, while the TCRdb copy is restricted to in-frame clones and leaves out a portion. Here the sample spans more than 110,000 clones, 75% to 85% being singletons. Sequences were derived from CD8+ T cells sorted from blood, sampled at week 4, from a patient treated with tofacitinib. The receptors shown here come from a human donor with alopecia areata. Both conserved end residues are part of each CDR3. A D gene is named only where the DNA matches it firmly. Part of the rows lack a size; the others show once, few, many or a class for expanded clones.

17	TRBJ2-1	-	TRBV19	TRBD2	CASSIRPAGGLYNEQFF	TGTGCCAGTAGTATACGTCCAGCGGGGGGACTTTACAATGAGCAGTTCTTC
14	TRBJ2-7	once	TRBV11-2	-	CASTPGAGPAEQYF	TGTGCCAGCACACCGGGGGCGGGGCCCGCCGAGCAGTACTTC
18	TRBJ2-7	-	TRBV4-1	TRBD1	CASSQVFALGTELRKQYF	TGCGCCAGCAGCCAAGTTTTCGCTCTCGGGACAGAGCTACGAAAGCAGTACTTC
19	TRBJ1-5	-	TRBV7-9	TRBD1	CASSLGGQGIRISNQPQHF	TGTGCCAGCAGCTTAGGGGGACAGGGTATCCGAATTAGCAATCAGCCCCAGCATTTT
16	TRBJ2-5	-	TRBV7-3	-	CASSSLVAIGQETQYF	TGTGCCAGCAGCTCGTTGGTGGCGATTGGGCAAGAGACCCAGTACTTC
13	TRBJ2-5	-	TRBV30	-	CAWEEGFQETQYF	TGTGCCTGGGAGGAGGGGTTCCAAGAGACCCAGTACTTC
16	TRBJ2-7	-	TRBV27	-	CASSHRGGLTTYEQYF	TGTGCCAGCAGTCATAGAGGGGGGCTAACCACCTACGAGCAGTACTTC
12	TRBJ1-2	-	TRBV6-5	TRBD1	CASTDRVDGYTF	TGTGCCAGCACCGACAGGGTAGATGGCTACACCTTC
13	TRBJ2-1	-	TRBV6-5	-	CASSYIGDNEQFF	TGTGCCAGCAGTTACATCGGAGATAATGAGCAGTTCTTC
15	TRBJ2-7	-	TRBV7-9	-	CASSSVGGKAYEQYF	TGTGCCAGCAGCTCCGTGGGGGGTAAGGCCTACGAGCAGTACTTC
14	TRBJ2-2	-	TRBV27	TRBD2	CASNPSGGTGELFF	TGTGCCAGCAACCCATCGGGGGGGACCGGGGAGCTGTTTTTT
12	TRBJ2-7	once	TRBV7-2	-	CASSFGSYEQYF	TGTGCCAGCAGCTTCGGGAGCTACGAGCAGTACTTC
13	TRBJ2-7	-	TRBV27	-	CASSLRLVGEQYF	TGTGCCAGCAGTTTACGTCTAGTTGGCGAGCAGTACTTC
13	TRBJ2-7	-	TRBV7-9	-	CASSRQVSYEQYF	TGTGCCAGCAGCCGACAGGTCTCCTACGAGCAGTACTTC
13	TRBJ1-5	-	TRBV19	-	CASSGFSNQPQHF	TGTGCCAGTTCGGGGTTTAGCAATCAGCCCCAGCATTTT
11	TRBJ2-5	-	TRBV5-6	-	CASSNTGPPYF	TGTGCCAGCAGTAATACAGGGCCCCCGTACTTC
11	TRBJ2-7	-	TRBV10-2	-	CASSVGYEQYF	TGCGCCAGCAGTGTTGGCTACGAGCAGTACTTC
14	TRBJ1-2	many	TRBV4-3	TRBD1	CASSQDHRGYGYTF	TGCGCCAGCAGCCAAGATCACAGGGGCTATGGCTACACCTTC
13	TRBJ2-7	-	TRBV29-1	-	CSVGSSSPYEQYF	TGCAGCGTTGGCAGTTCCTCTCCCTACGAGCAGTACTTC
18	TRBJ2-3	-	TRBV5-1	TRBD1	CASVSPGQGAGGGDTQYF	TGCGCCAGCGTCTCGCCGGGACAGGGAGCCGGAGGGGGAGATACGCAGTATTTT
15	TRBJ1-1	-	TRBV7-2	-	CASSFYGMMNTEAFF	TGTGCCAGCAGCTTCTACGGAATGATGAACACTGAAGCTTTCTTT
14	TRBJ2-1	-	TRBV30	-	CAWTDGSAYNEQFF	TGTGCCTGGACGGATGGCTCCGCCTACAATGAGCAGTTCTTC
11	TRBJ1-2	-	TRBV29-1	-	CSVELLGGYTF	TGCAGCGTTGAATTACTGGGGGGCTACACCTTC
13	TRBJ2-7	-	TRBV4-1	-	CASSQAHSYEQYF	TGCGCCAGCAGCCAAGCCCATTCGTACGAGCAGTACTTC
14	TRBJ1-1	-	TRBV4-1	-	CASSQDAGRTEAFF	TGCGCCAGCAGCCAAGACGCGGGGAGGACTGAAGCTTTCTTT